Below are 8 T cell receptor beta chains sequenced from a single sample in a study of blood T cell repertoires in COVID-19. Clones were read by immunoSEQ multiplex PCR, and TCRdb kept only the in-frame ones, dropping some. The sample has almost 40,000 clones; approximately 85% are singletons. The specimen was peripheral blood. The receptors here all came from a man aged 55 to 70 with acute or convalescent COVID-19.

This chain uses TRBV5-1 with TRBJ2-2; TRBD1 matches 7 bases. Trimming cost V 3 bases and J 3 bases; bases outside gene matches: 5. The V gene's germline CDR1 is SGHRS and CDR2 YFSETQ. This CDR3 is built from 15 residues. The CDR3 sequence is CASSYAQGYTGELFF. The CDR3 DNA reads TGCGCCAGCAGCTATGCACAGGGGTACACCGGGGAGCTGTTTTTT.

The V call is TRBV19, the J call TRBJ2-6; 7 bases are a match to TRBD1. CDR1 LNHDA and CDR2 SQIVND come from the germline V gene (reference sequence). V lost 6 bases, J lost 0 bases, and 2 bases stayed unmatched. CDR3 length equals 15 residues. The chain's CDR3 is CASRPGGSGANVLTF. The CDR3 DNA reads as TGTGCCAGTAGACCAGGGGGCTCTGGGGCCAACGTCCTGACTTTC.

The chain combines TRBV5-1 with TRBJ1-3; D unresolved. Germline V gives CDR1 SGHRS, CDR2 YFSETQ. The CDR3 spans 15 residues. Trimming shortened V by 4 bases and J by 2 bases, and 13 bases separated the two germline ends. Here the CDR3 reads CASSEGGRTGNTIYF. DNA of the CDR3: TGCGCCAGCAGCGAAGGAGGGAGAACTGGAAACACCATATATTTT. The full variable domain, rest sourced from reference TRBV5-1 and TRBJ1-3, is KAGVTQTPRYLIKTRGQQVTLSCSPISGHRSVSWYQQTPGQGLQFLFEYFSETQRNKGNFPGRFSGRQFSNSRSEMNVSTLELGDSALYLCASSEGGRTGNTIYFGEGSWLTVV.

The chain links TRBV5-4 to TRBJ2-3; D might be TRBD1 (7 bases). V dropped 0 bases and J dropped 6 bases, with 26 bases sitting between them. Germline V gives CDR1 SGHNT, CDR2 YYREEE (reference sequence). The CDR3 is made up of 19 amino acids. The CDR3 DNA sequence: TGTGCCAGCAGCTTGGTAGGGGGCGCGAGGACTAAGGGCGGCGATACGCAGTATTTT. The encoded protein is CASSLVGGARTKGGDTQYF.

CDR3 bases: TGTGCCAGCAGCTTTACTCCAGGAGAGCAGTACTTC. It specifies CASSFTPGEQYF. The chain recombines TRBV7-2 with TRBJ2-7, with D unresolved. V lost 3 bases, J lost 7 bases, and 10 bases lay in between. CDR3 size: 12 residues. Germline lookup yields CDR1 SGHTA and CDR2 FQGNSA.

This clone was seen just once. This sequence joins TRBV18 and TRBJ1-3; 8 bases are a match to TRBD1. Germline CDR1 reads KGHSH; CDR2 reads LQKENI. The CDR3 runs to 16 residues. Trimming at V came to 2 bases and at J to 0 bases, leaving 3 bases not matched to a gene. CDR3 region: CASSPAGQASGNTIYF. As DNA, the CDR3 is TGTGCCAGCTCACCAGCGGGACAGGCCTCTGGAAACACCATATATTTT.

This clone is judged medium-sized (0.01 to 0.1%). The chain carries TRBV4-1 and TRBJ1-1; perhaps TRBD1 as D (6 bases). Trimming shortened V by 5 bases and J by 3 bases, and 16 bases separated the two germline ends. The CDR3 is 15 residues long. Germline loops: CDR1 MGHRA, CDR2 YSYEKL. CDR3 DNA: TGCGCCAGCAGCTGGGGAGGGGGAATCTACACTGAAGCTTTCTTT. Protein product: CASSWGGGIYTEAFF.

This chain uses TRBV3-1 (or the pseudogene TRBV3-2) with TRBJ2-1; tentative D call: TRBD2 (5 bases). Per germline, CDR1 LGHDT and CDR2 YNNKEL (reference sequence). The CDR3 consists of 12 residues. The V and J ends lost 6 bases and 7 bases respectively, with 10 bases between them. CDR3 amino acids: CASSPQRNEQFF. CDR3 in DNA: TGTGCCAGCAGTCCCCAGCGGAATGAGCAGTTCTTC.